One and the same sample provided the 2 T cell receptor beta chains below, sequenced in a study of cytomegalovirus exposure and HLA in healthy donors. PCR was performed using 60 Vbeta and 13 Jbeta primers. Assay: immunoSEQ multiplex PCR; the TCRdb copy retains only in-frame clones and omits some. The table shows 200,000 to 250,000 clones, with 82% occurring only once. The sample comprised PBMCs. These receptors all come from a middle-aged woman in good health and CMV-seronegative.

The rearrangement links TRBV5-1 to TRBJ2-7, with 12 bases fitting TRBD2. The germline gives CDR1 SGHRS, CDR2 YFSETQ. V was pared by 4 bases and J by 4 bases, with 9 bases of the junction left unmatched. This CDR3 is built from 16 residues. CDR3 residues: CASSAQASGGAYEQYF. DNA for the CDR3: TGCGCCAGCAGCGCCCAGGCTAGCGGGGGGGCGTACGAGCAGTACTTC.

This clone occurred a few times. The rearrangement uses TRBV6-6 and TRBJ1-1, with D maybe TRBD1 (6 bases). CDR3 length: 12 amino acids. CDR1 is MNHNY and CDR2 is SVGAGI in the germline V gene (reference sequence). Trimming took 11 bases from V and 2 from J, leaving 12 bases between them. The chain's CDR3 is CASARGNTEAFF. As DNA, the CDR3 is TGTGCCTCTGCCAGGGGAAACACTGAAGCTTTCTTT.